The clone carrying this T cell receptor (beta chain) was seen repeatedly, ten times or more. This sample stems from a study of blood T cells in healthy people across ages. Study-wide background: Through template switching, about one barcoded beta molecule was captured per two T cells, as measured in model experiments.

Using a J-beta primer mix together with a sample-barcoded 5' primer, a second PCR was run for about 6 to 11 cycles. All cDNA molecules were each tagged by a template-switch adaptor with 12 random nucleotides. One entry per CDR3 protein results from TCRdb running MiXCR on the 5' RACE reads. Among around 900,000 distinct CDR3 sequences, 25% to 30% were seen once, and the ten largest hold around 15%. Germline CDR1 SGHTA, CDR2 FQGNSA. The CDR3 sequence is 17 residues long. With V trimmed by 0 bases and J by 0 bases, 5 bases remained unmatched. The sequence derives from a woman aged 80 or older in good health. The sequenced sample consisted of blood. The gene calls are TRBV7-2 and TRBJ2-4; 7 bases are a match to TRBD2. Here the CDR3 reads CASSLAGSGVAKNIQYF. The CDR3 DNA is TGTGCCAGCAGCTTAGCTGGCAGCGGGGTAGCCAAAAACATTCAGTACTTC.